This T cell receptor (beta chain) emerged from a study of regulatory T cells in long-lasting Graves disease. Study-level findings and limits: Since the sample size was small, accuracy may have been reduced. Segments TRBV28, TRBJ1-2 and TRBJ2-5 showed preferential usage in persistent disease. It was peripheral blood alone, not thyroid tissue, that was studied.

Time point denoted: newly diagnosed GD, antithyroid drugs for less than 3 months. PBMCs were the source of the RNA used for TCR sequencing. To note about this clonotype: What it binds is unknown.

The CDR3 extends over 11 amino acids. Germline loops: CDR1 SNHLY, CDR2 FYNNEI. With 6 bases removed from V and 6 bases from J, the gap between germline ends came to 5 bases. With iRepertoire HTBI primers and Arm-PCR of CDR3 regions, TCR beta libraries were built. Using its own MiXCR run on the multiplex PCR reads, TCRdb lists one record per CDR3 protein. Among about 320,000 distinct CDR3 sequences listed, over 15% were seen once. The chain links TRBV2 to TRBJ2-2; D gene uncertain. The sequenced sample was peripheral blood mononuclear cells (PBMCs), obtained at new diagnosis, from a patient treated with antithyroid drugs. This TCR was recovered from a female donor with Graves disease. The CDR3 reads CASRISGELFF. The DNA for the CDR3 is TGTGCCAGCAGGATATCCGGGGAGCTGTTTTTT.